This T cell receptor beta chain originates from a study of CXCR3-negative and CXCR3-positive naive CD8 T cells. Study observations and caveats: Naive CXCR3-negative cells resembled naive CXCR3-positive cells in TRBV-TRBJ usage; memory cells differed. CXCR3-positive naive cells had more hydrophobic TRB CDR3s than CXCR3-negative naive cells.

It was by 5' RACE with UMI labels that the TRB cDNA libraries were prepared. TCRdb reprocessed the 5' RACE reads and reports one entry per CDR3 protein, with no DNA. The record lists about 53,000 distinct CDR3 sequences, of which the ten most abundant hold 0.55% to 0.6%. Notes on this clonotype: Its antigen is not identified.

The sequence was obtained from a human donor in good health. Some clones in this sample may be carry-over from other donors' samples. Source material: naive CXCR3+ CD8+ T cells from blood. Subset indicated: CD45RO-CCR7+CD27+CD95- naive CD8+ T cells expressing CXCR3 (TNR3+).

The CDR3 here is CSAEGTANTGELFF. J is TRBJ2-2 and V is TRBV29-1; the D call from TCRdb, TRBD1, cannot be confirmed without DNA. Germline CDR1 SQVTM, CDR2 ANQGSEA. The CDR3 is 14 residues long.